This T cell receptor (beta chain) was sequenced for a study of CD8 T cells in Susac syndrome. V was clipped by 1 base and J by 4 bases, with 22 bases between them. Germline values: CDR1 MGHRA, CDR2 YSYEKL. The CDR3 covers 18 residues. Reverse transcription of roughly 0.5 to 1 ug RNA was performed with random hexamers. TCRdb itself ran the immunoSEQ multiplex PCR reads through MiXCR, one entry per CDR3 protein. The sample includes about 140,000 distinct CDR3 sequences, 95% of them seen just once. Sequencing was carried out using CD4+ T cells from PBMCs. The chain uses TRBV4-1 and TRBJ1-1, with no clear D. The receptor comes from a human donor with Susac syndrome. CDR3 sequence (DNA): TGCGCCAGCAGCCAAGTCCCCGGCACTGGTTTTGACCGCACTGAAGCTTTCTTT. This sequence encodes CASSQVPGTGFDRTEAFF.